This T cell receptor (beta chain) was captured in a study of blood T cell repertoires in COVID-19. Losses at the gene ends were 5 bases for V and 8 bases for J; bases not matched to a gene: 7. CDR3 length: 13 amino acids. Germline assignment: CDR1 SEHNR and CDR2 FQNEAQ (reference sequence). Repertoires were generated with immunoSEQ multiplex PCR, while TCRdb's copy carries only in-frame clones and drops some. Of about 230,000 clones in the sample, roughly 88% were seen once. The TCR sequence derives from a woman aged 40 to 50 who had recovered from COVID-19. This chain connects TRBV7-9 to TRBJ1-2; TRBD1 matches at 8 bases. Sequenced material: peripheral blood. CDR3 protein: CASSLDRDGGYTF. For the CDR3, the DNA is TGTGCCAGCAGCCTGGACAGGGACGGAGGCTACACCTTC.